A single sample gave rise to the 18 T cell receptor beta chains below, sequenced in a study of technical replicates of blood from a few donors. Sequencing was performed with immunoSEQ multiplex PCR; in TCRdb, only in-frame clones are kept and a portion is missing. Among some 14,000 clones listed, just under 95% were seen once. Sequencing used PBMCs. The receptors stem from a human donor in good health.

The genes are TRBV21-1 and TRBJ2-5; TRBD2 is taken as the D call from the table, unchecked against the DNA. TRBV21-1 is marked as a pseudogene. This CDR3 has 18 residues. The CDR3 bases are TGTGCCAGCAGCCCGTGGCTAGCGGGAGTCTTATCCCCGGAGACCCAGTACTTC. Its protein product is CASSPWLAGVLSPETQYF.

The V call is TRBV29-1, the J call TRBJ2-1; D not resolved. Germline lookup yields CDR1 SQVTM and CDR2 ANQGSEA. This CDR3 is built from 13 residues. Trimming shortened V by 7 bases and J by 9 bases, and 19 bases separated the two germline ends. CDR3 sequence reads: CSAVYYTQSEQFF. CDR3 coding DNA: TGCAGCGCTGTGTACTACACCCAAAGTGAGCAGTTCTTC.

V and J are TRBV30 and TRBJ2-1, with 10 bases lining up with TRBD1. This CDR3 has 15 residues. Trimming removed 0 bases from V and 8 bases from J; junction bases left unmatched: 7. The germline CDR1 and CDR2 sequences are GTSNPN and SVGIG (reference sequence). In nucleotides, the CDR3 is TGTGCCTGGAGTGTGGGACAGGGGAGTATGGATGAGCAGTTCTTC. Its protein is CAWSVGQGSMDEQFF.

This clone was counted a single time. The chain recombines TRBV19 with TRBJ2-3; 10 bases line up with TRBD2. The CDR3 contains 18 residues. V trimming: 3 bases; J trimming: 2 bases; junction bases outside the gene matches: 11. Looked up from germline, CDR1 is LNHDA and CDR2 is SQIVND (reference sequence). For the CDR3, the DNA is TGTGCCAGTAGTATTGGGCCGACTAGCGGGTACGACACAGATACGCAGTATTTT. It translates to CASSIGPTSGYDTDTQYF.

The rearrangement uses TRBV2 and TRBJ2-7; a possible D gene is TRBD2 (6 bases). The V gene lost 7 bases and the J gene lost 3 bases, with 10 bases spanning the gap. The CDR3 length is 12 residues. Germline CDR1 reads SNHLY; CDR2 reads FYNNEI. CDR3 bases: TGTGCCAGCACCGGGGACTTCTACGAGCAGTACTTC. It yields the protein CASTGDFYEQYF.

The CDR3 spells CASRGEDYEQYF. The CDR3 DNA reads TGTGCCAGCAGAGGGGAGGACTACGAGCAGTACTTC. V gene TRBV6-4 combines with J gene TRBJ2-7; D may be TRBD2 (6 bases). Between the trimmed V and J ends, which lost 6 bases and 3 bases, there was a span of 9 bases. The CDR3 runs to 12 residues. Germline V gives CDR1 MRHNA, CDR2 SNTAGT.

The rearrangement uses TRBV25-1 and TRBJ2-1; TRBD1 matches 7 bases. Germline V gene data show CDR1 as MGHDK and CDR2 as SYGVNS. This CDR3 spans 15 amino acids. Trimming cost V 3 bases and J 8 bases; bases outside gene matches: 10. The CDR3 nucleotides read TGTGCCAGCAGTGACCAAGACAGGGTCTGGGATGAGCAGTTCTTC. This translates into CASSDQDRVWDEQFF.

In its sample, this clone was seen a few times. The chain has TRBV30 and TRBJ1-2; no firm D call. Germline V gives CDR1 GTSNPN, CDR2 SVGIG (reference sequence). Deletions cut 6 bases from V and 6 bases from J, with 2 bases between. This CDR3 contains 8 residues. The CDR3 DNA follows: TGTGCCTGTAATGGCTACACCTTC. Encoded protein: CACNGYTF.

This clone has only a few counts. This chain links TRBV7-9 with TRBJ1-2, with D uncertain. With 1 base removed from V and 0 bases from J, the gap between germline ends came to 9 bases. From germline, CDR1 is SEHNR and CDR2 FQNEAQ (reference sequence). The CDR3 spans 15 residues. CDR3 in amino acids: CASSLVTTANYGYTF. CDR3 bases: TGTGCCAGCAGCTTAGTTACCACGGCTAACTATGGCTACACCTTC.

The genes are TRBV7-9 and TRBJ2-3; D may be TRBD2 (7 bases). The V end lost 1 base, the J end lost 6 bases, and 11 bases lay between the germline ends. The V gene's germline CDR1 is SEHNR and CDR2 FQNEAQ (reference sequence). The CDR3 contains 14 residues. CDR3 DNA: TGTGCCAGCAGCTTAGACGGGGGGCCCGATACGCAGTATTTT. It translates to CASSLDGGPDTQYF.

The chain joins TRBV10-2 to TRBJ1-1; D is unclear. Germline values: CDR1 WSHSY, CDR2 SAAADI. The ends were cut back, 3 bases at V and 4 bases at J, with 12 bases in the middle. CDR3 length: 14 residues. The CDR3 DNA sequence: TGCGCCAGCAGTGACGGGAGGGTGGTCACTGAAGCTTTCTTT. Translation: CASSDGRVVTEAFF.

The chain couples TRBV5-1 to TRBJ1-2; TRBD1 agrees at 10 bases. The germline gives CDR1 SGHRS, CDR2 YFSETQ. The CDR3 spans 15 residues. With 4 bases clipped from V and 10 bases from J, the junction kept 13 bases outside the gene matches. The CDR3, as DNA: TGCGCCAGCAGCGAGACAGGGGGCACCTTAGGTGTCTACACCTTC. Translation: CASSETGGTLGVYTF.

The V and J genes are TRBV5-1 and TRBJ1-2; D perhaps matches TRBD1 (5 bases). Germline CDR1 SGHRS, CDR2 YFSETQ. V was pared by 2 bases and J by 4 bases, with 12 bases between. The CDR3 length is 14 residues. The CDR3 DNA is TGCGCCAGCAGCTTTGGAGGGGATGCCTATGGCTACACCTTC. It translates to CASSFGGDAYGYTF. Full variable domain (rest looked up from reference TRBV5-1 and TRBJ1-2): KAGVTQTPRYLIKTRGQQVTLSCSPISGHRSVSWYQQTPGQGLQFLFEYFSETQRNKGNFPGRFSGRQFSNSRSEMNVSTLELGDSALYLCASSFGGDAYGYTFGSGTRLTVV.

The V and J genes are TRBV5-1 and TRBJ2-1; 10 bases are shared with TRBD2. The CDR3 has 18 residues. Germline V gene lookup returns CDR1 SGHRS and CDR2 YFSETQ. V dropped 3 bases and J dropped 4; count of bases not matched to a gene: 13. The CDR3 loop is CASSSGGSSGRFYNEQFF. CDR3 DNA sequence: TGCGCCAGCAGCTCGGGTGGGTCTAGCGGGAGATTTTACAATGAGCAGTTCTTC.

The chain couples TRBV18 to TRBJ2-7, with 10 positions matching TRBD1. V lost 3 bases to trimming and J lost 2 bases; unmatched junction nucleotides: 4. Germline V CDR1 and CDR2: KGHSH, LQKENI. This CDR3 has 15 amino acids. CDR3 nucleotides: TGTGCCAGCTCACCGCCGGGACAGGGGACCTACGAGCAGTACTTC. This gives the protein CASSPPGQGTYEQYF.

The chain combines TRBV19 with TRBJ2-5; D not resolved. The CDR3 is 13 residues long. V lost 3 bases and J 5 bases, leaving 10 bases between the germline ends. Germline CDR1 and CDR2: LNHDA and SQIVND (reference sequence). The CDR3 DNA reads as TGTGCCAGTAGTATGAGTGGTTTGGAGACCCAGTACTTC. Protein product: CASSMSGLETQYF.

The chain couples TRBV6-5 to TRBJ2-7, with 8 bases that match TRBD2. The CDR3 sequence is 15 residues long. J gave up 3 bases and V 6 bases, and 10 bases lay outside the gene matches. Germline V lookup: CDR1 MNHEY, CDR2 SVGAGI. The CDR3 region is CASSPLAAGDYEQYF. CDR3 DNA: TGTGCCAGCAGCCCTCTTGCAGCGGGGGACTACGAGCAGTACTTC.

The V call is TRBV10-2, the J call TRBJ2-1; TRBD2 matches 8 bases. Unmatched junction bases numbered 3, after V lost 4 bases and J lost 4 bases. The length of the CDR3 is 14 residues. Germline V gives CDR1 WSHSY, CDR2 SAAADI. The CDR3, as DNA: TGCGCCAGCAGTGCTACTAGCGGATACAATGAGCAGTTCTTC. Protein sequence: CASSATSGYNEQFF.